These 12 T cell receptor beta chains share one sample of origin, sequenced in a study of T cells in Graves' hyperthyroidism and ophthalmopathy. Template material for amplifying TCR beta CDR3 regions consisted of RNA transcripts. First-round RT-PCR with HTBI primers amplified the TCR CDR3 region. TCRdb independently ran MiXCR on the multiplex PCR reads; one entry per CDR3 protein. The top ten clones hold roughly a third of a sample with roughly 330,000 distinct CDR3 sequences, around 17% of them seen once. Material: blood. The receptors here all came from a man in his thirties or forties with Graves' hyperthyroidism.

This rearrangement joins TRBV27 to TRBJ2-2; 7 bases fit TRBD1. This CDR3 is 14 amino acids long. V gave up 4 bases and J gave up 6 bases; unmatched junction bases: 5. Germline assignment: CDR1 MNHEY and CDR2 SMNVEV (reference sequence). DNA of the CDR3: TGTGCCAGCAGTTCCGACAGGGTGGCCGGGGAGCTGTTTTTT. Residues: CASSSDRVAGELFF.

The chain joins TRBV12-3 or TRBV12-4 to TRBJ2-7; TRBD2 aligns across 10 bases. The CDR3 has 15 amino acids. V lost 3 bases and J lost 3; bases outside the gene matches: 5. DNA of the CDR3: TGTGCCAGCAGTTTCGGGCTAGCGGGAGTCTACGAGCAGTACTTC. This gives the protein CASSFGLAGVYEQYF.

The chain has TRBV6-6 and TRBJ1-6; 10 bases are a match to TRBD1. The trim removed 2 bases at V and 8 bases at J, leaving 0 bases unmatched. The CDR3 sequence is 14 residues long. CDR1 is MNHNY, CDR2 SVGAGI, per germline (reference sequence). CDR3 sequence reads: CASSYGTGDSPLHF. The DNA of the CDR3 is TGTGCCAGCAGTTACGGGACAGGGGATTCACCCCTCCACTTT.

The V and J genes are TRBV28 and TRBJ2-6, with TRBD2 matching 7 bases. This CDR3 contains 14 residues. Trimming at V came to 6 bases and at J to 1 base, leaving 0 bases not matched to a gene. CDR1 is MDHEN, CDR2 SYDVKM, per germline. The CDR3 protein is CASRGGSGANVLTF. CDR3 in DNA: TGTGCCAGCAGGGGGGGGTCTGGGGCCAACGTCCTGACTTTC.

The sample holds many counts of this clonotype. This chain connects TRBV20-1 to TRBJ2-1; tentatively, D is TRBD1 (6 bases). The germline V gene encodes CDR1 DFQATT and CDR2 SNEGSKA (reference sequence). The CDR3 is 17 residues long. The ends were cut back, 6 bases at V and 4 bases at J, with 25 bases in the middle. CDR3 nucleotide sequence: TGCAGTGCCACTAGTCCCCTTTTGGGACAACTTTACAATGAGCAGTTCTTC. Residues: CSATSPLLGQLYNEQFF.

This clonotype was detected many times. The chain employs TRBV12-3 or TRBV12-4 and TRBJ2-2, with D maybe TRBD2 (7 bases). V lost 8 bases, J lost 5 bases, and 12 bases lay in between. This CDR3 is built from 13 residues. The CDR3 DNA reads TGTGCCAGCTCCGGGGGGCCTACCGGGGAGCTGTTTTTT. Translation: CASSGGPTGELFF.

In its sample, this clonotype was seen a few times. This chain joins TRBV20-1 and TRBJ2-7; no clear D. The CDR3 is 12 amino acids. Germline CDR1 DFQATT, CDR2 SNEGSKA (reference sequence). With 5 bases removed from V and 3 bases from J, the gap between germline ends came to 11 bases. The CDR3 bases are TGCAGTGCTGAGGCCCGCCGCTACGAGCAGTACTTC. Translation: CSAEARRYEQYF.

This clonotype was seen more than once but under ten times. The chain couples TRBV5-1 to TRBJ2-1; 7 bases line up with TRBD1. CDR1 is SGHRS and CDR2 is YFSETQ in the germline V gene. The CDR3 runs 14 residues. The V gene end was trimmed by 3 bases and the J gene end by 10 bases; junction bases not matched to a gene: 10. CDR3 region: CASSSGTALEEQFF. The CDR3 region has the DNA TGCGCCAGCAGCTCGGGGACAGCCCTGGAGGAGCAGTTCTTC.

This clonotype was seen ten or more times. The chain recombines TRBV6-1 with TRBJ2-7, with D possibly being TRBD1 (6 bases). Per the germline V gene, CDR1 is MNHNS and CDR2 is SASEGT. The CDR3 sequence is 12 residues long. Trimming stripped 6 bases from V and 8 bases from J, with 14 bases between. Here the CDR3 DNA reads TGTGCCAGCAGCGACCCACAGGGCCAGCAGTACTTC. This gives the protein CASSDPQGQQYF.

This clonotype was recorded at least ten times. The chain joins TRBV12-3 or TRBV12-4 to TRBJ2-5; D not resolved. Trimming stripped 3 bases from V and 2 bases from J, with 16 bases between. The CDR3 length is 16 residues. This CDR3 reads CASSFLGVLGQETQYF. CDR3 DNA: TGTGCCAGCAGTTTCCTTGGGGTTTTAGGTCAAGAGACCCAGTACTTC.

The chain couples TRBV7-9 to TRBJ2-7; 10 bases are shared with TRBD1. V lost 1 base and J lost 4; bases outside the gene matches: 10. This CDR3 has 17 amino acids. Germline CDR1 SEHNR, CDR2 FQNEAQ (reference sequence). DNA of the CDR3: TGTGCCAGCAGCTTAGTTATAGGACAGGGGGTCGGGTACGAGCAGTACTTC. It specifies CASSLVIGQGVGYEQYF. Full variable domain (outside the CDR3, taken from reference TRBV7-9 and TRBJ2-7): DTGVSQNPRHKITKRGQNVTFRCDPISEHNRLYWYRQTLGQGPEFLTYFQNEAQLEKSRLLSDRFSAERPKGSFSTLEIQRTEQGDSAMYLCASSLVIGQGVGYEQYFGPGTRLTVT.

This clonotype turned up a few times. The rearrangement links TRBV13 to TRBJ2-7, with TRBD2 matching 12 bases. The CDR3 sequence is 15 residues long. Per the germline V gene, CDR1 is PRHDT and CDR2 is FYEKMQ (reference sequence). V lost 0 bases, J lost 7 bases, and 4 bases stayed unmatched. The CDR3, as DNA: TGTGCCAGCAGCTTAGGTACTAGCGGGAGGAAGGAGCAGTACTTC. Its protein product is CASSLGTSGRKEQYF. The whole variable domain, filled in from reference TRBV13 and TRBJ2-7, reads AAGVIQSPRHLIKEKRETATLKCYPIPRHDTVYWYQQGPGQDPQFLISFYEKMQSDKGSIPDRFSAQQFSDYHSELNMSSLELGDSALYFCASSLGTSGRKEQYFGPGTRLTVT.